This is a list of T cell receptor beta chains from one sample in a study of T-cell memory formation after mild COVID-19. TCRdb reprocessed the 5' RACE reads with MiXCR, giving one entry per CDR3 protein. Of around 340,000 distinct CDR3 sequences in the sample, about an eighth were seen once. Specimen: PBMCs or a T cell subset sorted from them (not recorded which). These receptors came from a man aged 18-30 years who had mild COVID-19 (a few samples of this study predate the infection). Cell type and time point are not known. CDR3s include the opening cysteine and the closing phenylalanine or tryptophan. The order of the fields is V gene, J gene, D gene, clone size, CDR3 DNA, CDR3 protein. A D gene is named only where the DNA matches it firmly. Part of the rows lack a size; the others show once, few, many or a class for expanded clones.

TRBV5-4	TRBJ1-2	.	many	TGTGCCAGCAGCTTTACAGGGTCCTATGGCTACACCTTC	CASSFTGSYGYTF
TRBV10-3	TRBJ2-5	.	many	TGTGCCATCGCATACAGGGAAGAGACCCAGTACTTC	CAIAYREETQYF
TRBV10-3	TRBJ2-3	.	few	TGTGCCACCACGGCAAGCGCAGATACGCAGTATTTT	CATTASADTQYF
TRBV6-2/TRBV6-3	TRBJ2-4	TRBD2	.	TGTGCCAGCAGTTACAGGGCCGGGGGGGTTTTGAACATTCAGTACTTC	CASSYRAGGVLNIQYF
TRBV12-3/TRBV12-4	TRBJ1-2	TRBD1	few	TGTGCCAGCAGTCAGGGGGCCTATGGCTACACCTTC	CASSQGAYGYTF
TRBV27	TRBJ2-3	.	.	TGTGCCAGCACACTTCAGAGCACAGATACGCAGTATTTT	CASTLQSTDTQYF
TRBV3-1	TRBJ1-4	TRBD1	.	TGTGCCAGCAGCCAAGAGCCAGGGGGCCGGGAAAAACTGTTTTTT	CASSQEPGGREKLFF
TRBV4-3	TRBJ1-2	.	few	TGCGCCAGCAGCCAAAGCGGGGCGCAGGACTATGGCTACACCTTC	CASSQSGAQDYGYTF
TRBV11-2	TRBJ2-7	.	few	TGTGCCAGCAGCTCTTACACCGGGACGGCCCCCCACGAGCAGTACTTC	CASSSYTGTAPHEQYF
TRBV6-2/TRBV6-3	TRBJ2-3	.	few	TGTGCCAGCGGAAACCTAGCCGTTTCGCAGTATTTT	CASGNLAVSQYF
TRBV21-1	TRBJ1-2	.	few	TGTGCCATCCTCCCGGTGGTTCCTAAAGATGGCTACACCTTC	CAILPVVPKDGYTF
TRBV3-1	TRBJ2-1	.	.	TGTGCCAGCAGCCCGGATTTTTTAGGGGGGAAATCCTACAATGAGCAGTTCTTC	CASSPDFLGGKSYNEQFF
TRBV4-2	TRBJ2-1	.	.	TGTGCCAGCAGCCAAGCGAGTCGGAGCTCCTACAATGAGCAGTTCTTC	CASSQASRSSYNEQFF
TRBV20-1	TRBJ2-4	.	.	TGCAGGGGCCCCGCCCAGACTGGGGGGATTCAGTACTTC	CRGPAQTGGIQYF
TRBV7-8	TRBJ2-3	.	.	TGTGCCAGCAGCTTAGGTGGTATTGCCACAGATACGCAGTATTTT	CASSLGGIATDTQYF
TRBV30	TRBJ2-3	.	.	TGTGCCTGGAGTCCGGGGGCAGATACGCAGTATTTT	CAWSPGADTQYF
TRBV5-1	TRBJ2-1	.	few	TGCGCCAGCAGCTTGGCCGGGATGGCTTACAATGAGCAGTTCTTC	CASSLAGMAYNEQFF
TRBV20-1	TRBJ2-1	.	few	TGCAGTGCTAGAGATAGGCGGGGCTCCTACAATGAGCAGTTCTTC	CSARDRRGSYNEQFF
TRBV5-1	TRBJ2-7	TRBD2	few	TGCGCCAGCAGCTTTGCTAGCGGCCGCCCCTCCTACGAGCAGTACTTC	CASSFASGRPSYEQYF
TRBV28	TRBJ2-2	TRBD2	many	TGTGCCAGCAGTTTAGGAGCGGGAGCCGGGGAGCTGTTTTTT	CASSLGAGAGELFF
TRBV6-2/TRBV6-3	TRBJ1-1	.	.	TGTGCCAGCACCCCGGCGGGCAGCCTGAACACTGAAGCTTTCTTT	CASTPAGSLNTEAFF
TRBV2	TRBJ2-2	.	once	TGTGCCAGCCGGGAGTGGGCTGACACCGGGGAGCTGTTTTTT	CASREWADTGELFF